The 11 T cell receptor beta chains reported below all come from one sample, sequenced in a study of T-cell reconstitution after alpha-beta-depleted transplantation in children (TCRdb year 2016). The treatment or condition label, as the study defines it: allogeneic hematopoietic cell transplantation with graft depleted of TCRalphabeta T cells and CD19 B cells. The library came from PCR. The run used an Illumina HiSeq 2500. TCR library preparation used molecular barcoding, with unique molecular identifiers applied to normalize quantification of the TCRbeta repertoire. TCRdb ran its own pipeline on the public reads, namely fastp trimming at Q25 and MiXCR clone calling, and kept in-frame beta chains. Rows are combined by CDR3 protein, so each entry shows the most common genes and DNA. The table for this sample lists under 300,000 distinct CDR3 sequences; roughly 12% of them were counted only once. Less than 25% of the sample rests with the top ten.

The sample in question was peripheral blood, obtained 180 days after TCRalphabeta/CD19-depleted stem cell transplant. These receptors were obtained from a male patient between 2 and 15 years old who had a stem cell transplant for chronic granulomatous disease, so the T cells may come from the graft donor.

This clonotype has ten or more counts. The V call is TRBV19, the J call TRBJ2-7, with D perhaps assigned TRBD1 or TRBD2 (5 bases each). Germline V gene data show CDR1 as LNHDA and CDR2 as SQIVND (reference sequence). The CDR3 consists of 15 residues. The V end lost 3 bases, the J end lost 4 bases, and 16 bases lay between the germline ends. CDR3 nucleotides: TGTGCCAGTAGTATTCTTCGTGGGACCACGTACGAGCAGTACTTC. As protein: CASSILRGTTYEQYF.

At least ten counts were recorded for this clonotype. The V and J genes are TRBV28 and TRBJ2-4; no clear D. The CDR3 contains 15 residues. Germline-derived CDR1 and CDR2 are MDHEN and SYDVKM. Trimming removed 3 bases from V and 1 base from J, with 10 bases in between. CDR3 coding DNA: TGTGCCAGCAGTTTGGAGAGACTGGCCAAAAACATTCAGTACTTC. Amino acids: CASSLERLAKNIQYF.

A word on this clonotype: The junction and the germline gene differ at one end; a read error may be behind it. V gene TRBV20-1 combines with J gene TRBJ1-5; 9 bases match TRBD1. The germline gives CDR1 DFQATT, CDR2 SNEGSKA (reference sequence). CDR3 length equals 17 residues. The CDR3 nucleotides are TGCTGTGCTGTCCCTTTCCACCGGGACAGGGTAAGTCAGCCCCAGCATTTT. Its protein product is CCAVPFHRDRVSQPQHF.

In its sample, this clonotype was seen many times. This rearrangement joins TRBV27 to TRBJ2-2; 9 nucleotides align to TRBD1. The germline gives CDR1 MNHEY, CDR2 SMNVEV (reference sequence). Trimming removed 8 bases from V and 4 bases from J; junction bases left unmatched: 11. The CDR3 length is 16 residues. The CDR3 is CASGYTGGRSTGELFF. DNA of the CDR3: TGTGCCAGCGGTTACACAGGGGGCCGGAGCACCGGGGAGCTGTTTTTT.

This clonotype has a count of ten or more. The V gene is TRBV4-1, the J gene TRBJ1-2, with 7 bases matching TRBD1. Unmatched junction bases numbered 12, after V lost 4 bases and J lost 4 bases. The germline V gene encodes CDR1 MGHRA and CDR2 YSYEKL. The CDR3 has 16 residues. CDR3 protein: CASSRPTGEGGYGYTF. For the CDR3, the DNA is TGCGCCAGCAGCCGACCCACAGGGGAAGGCGGCTATGGCTACACCTTC.

This clonotype was observed many times. V and J are TRBV11-2 and TRBJ2-3; 15 nucleotides agree with TRBD2. CDR1 SGHAT and CDR2 FQNNGV come from the germline V gene. The CDR3 sequence is 18 residues long. V was clipped by 5 bases and J by 6 bases; unmatched bases: 12. DNA for the CDR3: TGTGCCAGCAGCCTCGGACTAGCGGGAGGGCTTCGATTGGATACGCAGTATTTT. Translating gives CASSLGLAGGLRLDTQYF.

This clonotype appeared a few times. The chain recombines TRBV12-3 or TRBV12-4 with TRBJ2-2; D is undetermined. V lost 6 bases to trimming and J lost 4 bases, with 9 bases between them. The CDR3 loop spans 13 amino acids. The CDR3 nucleotides are TGTGCCAGCAGAGGGAAGAGCACCGGGGAGCTGTTTTTT. It codes for CASRGKSTGELFF.

In its sample, this clonotype was seen many times. The V and J genes are TRBV15 and TRBJ2-1; possibly TRBD1 or TRBD2 for D (6 bases each). CDR1 LNHNV and CDR2 YYDKDF come from the germline V gene (reference sequence). The CDR3 contains 13 residues. Trimming cost V 7 bases and J 0 bases, with 7 bases left between them. CDR3 sequence: CATTGASYNEQFF. For the CDR3, the DNA is TGTGCCACCACGGGGGCCTCCTACAATGAGCAGTTCTTC.

This clonotype occurred many times. The CDR3 protein is CSVVGVGAEAVTDTQYF. The CDR3 nucleotides read TGCAGCGTTGTGGGGGTTGGCGCAGAGGCGGTCACAGATACGCAGTATTTT. The V call is TRBV29-1, the J call TRBJ2-3, with D perhaps given as TRBD1 or TRBD2 (5 bases each). The CDR3 contains 17 residues. The V gene lost 4 bases and the J gene lost 2 bases, with 22 bases spanning the gap. Germline V gene data show CDR1 as SQVTM and CDR2 as ANQGSEA.

The sample holds many counts of this clonotype. This rearrangement joins TRBV4-2 to TRBJ2-7; 8 bases agree with TRBD1. Germline V gene lookup returns CDR1 LGHNA and CDR2 YNFKEQ. This CDR3 has 17 residues. Germline trimming cut 2 bases from V and 0 bases from J; bases unmatched to any gene: 9. CDR3 residues: CASSQPGQGMSSYEQYF. CDR3 in DNA: TGTGCCAGCAGCCAACCAGGACAGGGCATGAGCTCCTACGAGCAGTACTTC.

This clonotype was found many times. The chain carries TRBV7-3 and TRBJ2-3; D perhaps matches TRBD2 (5 bases). Germline CDR1 SGHTA, CDR2 FQGTGA. The CDR3 consists of 14 residues. V shed 5 bases and J shed 5 bases, with 14 bases lying between them. The CDR3 reads CASSRTGRGDTQYF. DNA of the CDR3: TGTGCCAGCAGCCGGACGGGCCGGGGAGATACGCAGTATTTT.